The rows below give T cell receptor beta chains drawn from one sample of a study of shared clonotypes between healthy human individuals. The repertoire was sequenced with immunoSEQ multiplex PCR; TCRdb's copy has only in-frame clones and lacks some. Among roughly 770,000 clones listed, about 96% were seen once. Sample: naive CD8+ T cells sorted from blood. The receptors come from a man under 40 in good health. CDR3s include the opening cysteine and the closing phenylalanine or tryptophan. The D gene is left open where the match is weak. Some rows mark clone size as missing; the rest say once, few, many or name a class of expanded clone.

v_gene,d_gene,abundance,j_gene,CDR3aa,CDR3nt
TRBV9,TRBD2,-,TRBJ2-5,CASSVRPQPGLAEETQYF,TGTGCCAGCAGCGTCCGTCCACAGCCGGGACTAGCCGAAGAGACCCAGTACTTC
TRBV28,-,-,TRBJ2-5,CASSLSQGRDIRGETQYF,TGTGCCAGCAGTTTATCCCAGGGGAGGGATATTCGTGGGGAGACCCAGTACTTC
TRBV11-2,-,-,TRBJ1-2,CASTTQGNYGYTF,TGTGCCAGCACAACACAGGGTAACTATGGCTACACCTTC
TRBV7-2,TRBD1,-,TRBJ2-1,CASSFTGGWDEQFF,TGTGCCAGCAGCTTCACAGGGGGCTGGGATGAGCAGTTCTTC
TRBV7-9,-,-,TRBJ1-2,CASSVRDSYTF,TGTGCCAGCAGCGTCAGGGATAGCTACACCTTC
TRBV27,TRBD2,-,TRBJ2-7,CASSSAGGYEQYF,TGTGCCAGCAGCTCAGCGGGAGGCTACGAGCAGTACTTC
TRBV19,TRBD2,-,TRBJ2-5,CASSLMRTGGETQYF,TGTGCCAGTAGTTTGATGAGGACGGGAGGAGAGACCCAGTACTTC
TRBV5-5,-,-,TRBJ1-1,CASSLETGSDFF,TGTGCCAGCAGCTTGGAAACCGGGAGTGATTTCTTT
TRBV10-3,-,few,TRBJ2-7,CAIRSRGDYEQYF,TGTGCCATCCGTAGCCGAGGGGACTACGAGCAGTACTTC
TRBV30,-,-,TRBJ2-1,CGGGETSSYNEQFF,TGTGGAGGGGGGGAAACCAGCTCCTACAATGAGCAGTTCTTC
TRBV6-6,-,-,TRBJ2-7,CASCRRAYEQYF,TGTGCCAGCTGTAGAAGAGCCTACGAGCAGTACTTC